This T cell receptor (beta chain) was sequenced for a study of CD8 T cells in Susac syndrome. Study observations and caveats: It was acknowledged in the study that the number of individuals who were included in its TCR sequencing and HLA analysis was relatively small.

A quantity of about 0.45 to 1 ug RNA underwent reverse transcription using random hexamers. With immunoSEQ multiplex PCR, TCR beta CDR3 was amplified across 54 Vbeta and 13 Jbeta. MiXCR was run by TCRdb on the immunoSEQ multiplex PCR reads, yielding one entry per CDR3 protein. The data show roughly 170,000 distinct CDR3 sequences, over 85% seen once. Sequencing of TCR beta drew on CD8+ and CD4+ T cells from blood. Negative isolation was used for CD8+ and CD4+ T cells, and FACS enrichment was applied to TEMRA cells. As to this clonotype: Its antigen remains unidentified.

Per the germline V gene, CDR1 is SGDLS and CDR2 is YYNGEE. V lost 4 bases and J lost 6; bases outside the gene matches: 13. The CDR3 loop spans 17 amino acids. The chain is built from TRBV9 and TRBJ2-2; 9 bases agree with TRBD2. Sample: CD4+ T cells from PBMCs. This receptor was identified in a human donor with multiple sclerosis. The CDR3 bases are TGTGCCAGCAGCCCGAGGACTAGCGCGTGGTCGGCCGGGGAGCTGTTTTTT. Its protein is CASSPRTSAWSAGELFF.